This TCR beta chain is drawn from a study of shared clonotypes between healthy human individuals. Germline lookup yields CDR1 MNHEY and CDR2 SVGAGI. The CDR3 runs 13 residues. Trimming removed 0 bases from V and 6 bases from J, with 8 bases in between. In the authors' workflow: ImmunoSEQ junction-only sequences lacked quality scores, so their filtering differed. Libraries were prepared by immunoSEQ multiplex PCR; TCRdb keeps only in-frame clonotypes and omits some of them. V and J calls and clone size are as listed in that table; D and trimming were resolved from the DNA. Among around 750,000 clones listed, approximately 79% were seen once.

The receptor was isolated from a woman under 40 in good health. Material: memory CD4+ T cells sorted from blood. Subset meaning: CD45RA-negative fraction. The V call is TRBV6-5, the J call TRBJ1-2; D possibly corresponds to TRBD1 (5 bases). This chain's CDR3 is CASSYSRGHGYTF. The CDR3 coding sequence is TGTGCCAGCAGTTACTCTAGGGGACATGGCTACACCTTC.